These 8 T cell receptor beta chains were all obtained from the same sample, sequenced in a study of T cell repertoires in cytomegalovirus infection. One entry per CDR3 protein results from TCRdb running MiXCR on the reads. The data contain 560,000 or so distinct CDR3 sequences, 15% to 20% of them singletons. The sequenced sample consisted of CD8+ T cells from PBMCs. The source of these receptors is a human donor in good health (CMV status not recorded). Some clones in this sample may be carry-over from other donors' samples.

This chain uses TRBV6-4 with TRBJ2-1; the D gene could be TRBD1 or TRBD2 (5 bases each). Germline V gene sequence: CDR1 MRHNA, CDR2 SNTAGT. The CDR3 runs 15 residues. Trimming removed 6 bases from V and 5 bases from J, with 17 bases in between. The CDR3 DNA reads TGTGCCAGCAGCGCAACGCAGTGGGGGAACAATGAGCAGTTCTTC. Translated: CASSATQWGNNEQFF.

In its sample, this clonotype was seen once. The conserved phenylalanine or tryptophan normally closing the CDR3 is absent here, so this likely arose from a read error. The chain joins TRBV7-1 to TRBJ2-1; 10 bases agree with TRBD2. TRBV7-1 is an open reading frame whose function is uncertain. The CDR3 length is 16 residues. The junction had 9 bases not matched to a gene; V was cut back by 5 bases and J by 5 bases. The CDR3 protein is CASSPKTSGINNEQFL. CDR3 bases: TGTGCCAGCAGCCCCAAAACTAGCGGGATTAACAATGAGCAGTTCTTA.

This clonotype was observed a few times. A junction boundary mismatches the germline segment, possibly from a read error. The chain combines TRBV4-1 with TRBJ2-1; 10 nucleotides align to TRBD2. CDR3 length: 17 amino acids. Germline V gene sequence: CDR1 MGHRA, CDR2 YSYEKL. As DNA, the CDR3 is TGTGCCAGAAGCCAAGATTCCTCTAGCGGGGGAAAAAATGAGCAGTTCTTT. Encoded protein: CARSQDSSSGGKNEQFF.

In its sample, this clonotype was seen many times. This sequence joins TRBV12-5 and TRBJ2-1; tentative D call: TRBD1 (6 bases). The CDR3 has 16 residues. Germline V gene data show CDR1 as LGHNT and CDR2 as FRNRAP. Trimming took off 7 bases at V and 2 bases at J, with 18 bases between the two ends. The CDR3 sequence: CASVLTGHMPYNEQFF. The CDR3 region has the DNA TGTGCTAGTGTTTTAACGGGACATATGCCCTACAATGAGCAGTTCTTC.

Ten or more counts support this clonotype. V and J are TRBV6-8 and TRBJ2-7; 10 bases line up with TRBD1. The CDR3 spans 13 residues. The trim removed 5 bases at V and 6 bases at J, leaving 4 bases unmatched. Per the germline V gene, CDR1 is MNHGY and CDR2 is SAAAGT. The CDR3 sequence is CASSHWTGGEQYF. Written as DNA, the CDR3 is TGTGCCAGCAGTCACTGGACAGGGGGCGAGCAGTACTTC.

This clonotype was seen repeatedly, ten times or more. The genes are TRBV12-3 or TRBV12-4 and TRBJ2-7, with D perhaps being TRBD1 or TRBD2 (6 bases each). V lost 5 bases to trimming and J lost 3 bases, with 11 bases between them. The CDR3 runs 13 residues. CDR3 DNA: TGTGCCAGCAGTGGAGGGGGTATCTACGAGCAGTACTTC. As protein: CASSGGGIYEQYF.

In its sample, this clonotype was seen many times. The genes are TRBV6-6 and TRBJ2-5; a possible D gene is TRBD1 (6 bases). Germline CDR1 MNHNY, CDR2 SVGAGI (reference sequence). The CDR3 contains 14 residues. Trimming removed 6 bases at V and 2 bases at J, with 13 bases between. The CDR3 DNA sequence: TGTGCCAGCAGCCCCTTGGACAGTCAAGAGACCCAGTACTTC. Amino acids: CASSPLDSQETQYF.

CDR3 in amino acids: CASSQVTDRGSYEQYF. CDR3 bases: TGTGCCAGCAGCCAAGTAACGGACAGGGGATCCTACGAGCAGTACTTC. The V and J genes are TRBV4-2 and TRBJ2-7, with TRBD1 matching over 9 bases. CDR1 is LGHNA and CDR2 is YNFKEQ in the germline V gene. Trimming removed 1 base from V and 1 base from J; junction bases left unmatched: 5. CDR3 length equals 16 residues.